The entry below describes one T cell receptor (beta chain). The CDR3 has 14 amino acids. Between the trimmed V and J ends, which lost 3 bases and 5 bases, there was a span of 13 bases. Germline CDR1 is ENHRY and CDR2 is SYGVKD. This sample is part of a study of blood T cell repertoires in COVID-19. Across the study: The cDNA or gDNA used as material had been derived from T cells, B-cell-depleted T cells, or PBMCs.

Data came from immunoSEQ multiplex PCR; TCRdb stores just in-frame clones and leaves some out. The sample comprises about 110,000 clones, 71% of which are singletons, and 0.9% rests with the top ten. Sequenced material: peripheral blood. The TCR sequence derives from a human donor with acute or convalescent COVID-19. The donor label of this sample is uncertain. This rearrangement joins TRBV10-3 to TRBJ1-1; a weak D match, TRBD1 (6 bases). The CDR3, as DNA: TGTGCCATCAGTGATCCAGGGGTTTGGACTGAAGCTTTCTTT. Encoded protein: CAISDPGVWTEAFF.